These T cell receptor beta chains were read from a single sample in a study of T cells after yellow fever vaccination. TCRdb called the 5' RACE reads again in MiXCR, with one record for every CDR3 protein. The sample has around 610,000 distinct CDR3 sequences; about 13% are singletons. The sequencing used PBMCs, collected on the day of the yellow fever booster vaccination. These receptors were obtained from a man aged 30-40 years who received the YFV17D yellow fever vaccine. CDR3s leave out the opening cysteine and the closing phenylalanine or tryptophan. Each record gives: V gene, J gene, CDR3 protein.

>TRBV29-1|TRBJ1-1
SVRPGTGDRAF
>TRBV4-3|TRBJ2-2
ASSLGTSGSGTGELF
>TRBV10-3|TRBJ2-7
AISELTSHSMY
>TRBV4-2|TRBJ2-3
ASKDRGHDTQY
>TRBV18|TRBJ2-7
ASSPTGTSVIGEQY
>TRBV18|TRBJ2-2
ASSTTTYTGELF
>TRBV3-1|TRBJ2-3
ASSQDQWDTQY
>TRBV20-1|TRBJ2-7
SARPGQGTYEQY
>TRBV12-3/TRBV12-4|TRBJ2-7
ASSFEDGGSYEQY
>TRBV15|TRBJ1-2
ATSTTWGYT
>TRBV19|TRBJ2-7
ATSSARTYEQY
>TRBV7-2|TRBJ2-1
ASSPRLAGKEDEQF
>TRBV4-3|TRBJ1-1
ASSRKGGNTEAF
>TRBV6-2/TRBV6-3|TRBJ2-5
ASRQTSGRETQY
>TRBV20-1|TRBJ2-7
SARGLLAEPYEQY
>TRBV3-1|TRBJ2-4
ASSQDPSDIQY
>TRBV20-1|TRBJ2-3
SARATSGAATDTQY
>TRBV11-2|TRBJ2-3
ASSLRLRTDTQY
>TRBV7-2|TRBJ1-3
ASSFDYRTSGNTIY
>TRBV6-1|TRBJ2-7
ASTTRAQAGEQY